One T cell receptor beta chain is described in this entry. With 3 bases removed from V and 2 bases from J, the gap between germline ends came to 19 bases. CDR3 length: 17 residues. Per germline, CDR1 LNHDA and CDR2 SQIVND (reference sequence). Produced via immunoSEQ multiplex PCR; TCRdb's table is partial and in-frame only. Of around 12,000 clones in the sample, 94% are singletons; the top ten hold 6% to 9.5%. This sample stems from a study of technical replicates of blood from a few donors. This TCR derives from a human donor in good health. Sequenced input: PBMCs. The chain uses TRBV19 and TRBJ1-2, with D perhaps matching TRBD1 (6 bases). Here the CDR3 reads CASSISGNRESNYGYTF. The CDR3 DNA reads TGTGCCAGTAGTATCTCTGGTAACAGGGAATCCAACTATGGCTACACCTTC.